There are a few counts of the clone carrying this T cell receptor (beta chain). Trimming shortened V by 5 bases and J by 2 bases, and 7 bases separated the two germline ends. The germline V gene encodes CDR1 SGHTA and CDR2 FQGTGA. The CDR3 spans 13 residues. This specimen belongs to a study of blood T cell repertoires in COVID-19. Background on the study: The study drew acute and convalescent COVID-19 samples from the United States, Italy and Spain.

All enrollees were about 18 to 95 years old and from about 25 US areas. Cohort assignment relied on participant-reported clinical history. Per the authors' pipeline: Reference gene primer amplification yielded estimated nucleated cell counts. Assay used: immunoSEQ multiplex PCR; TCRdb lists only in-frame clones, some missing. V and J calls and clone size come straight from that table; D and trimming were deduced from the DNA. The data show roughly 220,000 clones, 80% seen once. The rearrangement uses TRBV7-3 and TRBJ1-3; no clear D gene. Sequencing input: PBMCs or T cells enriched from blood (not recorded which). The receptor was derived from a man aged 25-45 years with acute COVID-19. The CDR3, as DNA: TGTGCCAGCAGCCCCGCGGCTGGAAACACCATATATTTT. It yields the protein CASSPAAGNTIYF.